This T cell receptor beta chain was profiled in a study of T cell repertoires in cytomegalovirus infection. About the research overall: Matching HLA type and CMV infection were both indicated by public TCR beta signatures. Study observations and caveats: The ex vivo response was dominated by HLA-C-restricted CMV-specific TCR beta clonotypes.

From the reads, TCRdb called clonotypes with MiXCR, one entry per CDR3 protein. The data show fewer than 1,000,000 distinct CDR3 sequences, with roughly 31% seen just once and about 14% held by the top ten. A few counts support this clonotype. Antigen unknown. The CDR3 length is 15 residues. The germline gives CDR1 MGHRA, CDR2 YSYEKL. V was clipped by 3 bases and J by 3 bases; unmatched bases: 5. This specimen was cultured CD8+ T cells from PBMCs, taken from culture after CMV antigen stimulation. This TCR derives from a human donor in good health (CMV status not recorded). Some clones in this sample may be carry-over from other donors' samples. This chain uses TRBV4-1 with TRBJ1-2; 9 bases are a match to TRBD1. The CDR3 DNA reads TGCGCCAGCAGCCACCCGGGACAGGGAGACTATGGCTACACCTTC. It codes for CASSHPGQGDYGYTF.